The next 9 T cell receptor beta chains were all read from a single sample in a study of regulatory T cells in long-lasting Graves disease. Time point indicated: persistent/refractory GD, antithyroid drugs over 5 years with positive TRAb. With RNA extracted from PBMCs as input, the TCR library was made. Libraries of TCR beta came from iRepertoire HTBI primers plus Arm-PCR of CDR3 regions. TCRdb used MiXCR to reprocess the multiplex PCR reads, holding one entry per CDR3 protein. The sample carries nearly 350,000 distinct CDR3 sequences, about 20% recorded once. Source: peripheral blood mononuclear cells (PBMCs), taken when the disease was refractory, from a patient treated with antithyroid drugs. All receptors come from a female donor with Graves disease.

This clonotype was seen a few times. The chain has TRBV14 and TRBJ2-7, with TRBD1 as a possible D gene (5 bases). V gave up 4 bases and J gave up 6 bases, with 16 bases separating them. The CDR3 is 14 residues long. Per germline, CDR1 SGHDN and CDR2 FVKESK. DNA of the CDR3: TGTGCCAGCAGCCGGTTACAGGCGTCCGGCGAGCAGTACTTC. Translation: CASSRLQASGEQYF.

The CDR3 bases are TGTGCCAGCAGCTATCCCCCCGGGACAGAGTATAACTATGGCTACACCTTC. It codes for CASSYPPGTEYNYGYTF. The chain carries TRBV11-2 and TRBJ1-2, with 7 bases identical to TRBD1. The CDR3 covers 17 residues. V lost 4 bases to trimming and J lost 1 base; unmatched junction nucleotides: 12. CDR1 and CDR2 (germline): SGHAT, FQNNGV. The entire variable domain, with the rest obtained from reference TRBV11-2 and TRBJ1-2, is as follows: EAGVAQSPRYKIIEKRQSVAFWCNPISGHATLYWYQQILGQGPKLLIQFQNNGVVDDSQLPKDRFSAERLKGVDSTLKIQPAKLEDSAVYLCASSYPPGTEYNYGYTFGSGTRLTVV.

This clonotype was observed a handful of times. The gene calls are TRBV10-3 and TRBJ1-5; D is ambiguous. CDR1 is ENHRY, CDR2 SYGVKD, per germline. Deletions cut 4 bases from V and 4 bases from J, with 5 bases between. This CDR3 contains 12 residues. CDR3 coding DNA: TGTGCCATCAGTGGTATTAATCAGCCCCAGCATTTT. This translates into CAISGINQPQHF.

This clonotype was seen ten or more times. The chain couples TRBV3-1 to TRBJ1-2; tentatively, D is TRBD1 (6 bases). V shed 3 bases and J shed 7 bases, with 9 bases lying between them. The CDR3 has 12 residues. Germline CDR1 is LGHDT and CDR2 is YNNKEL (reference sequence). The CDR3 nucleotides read TGTGCCAGCAGCCAGGGGGCGGTTGGCTACACCTTC. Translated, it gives CASSQGAVGYTF.

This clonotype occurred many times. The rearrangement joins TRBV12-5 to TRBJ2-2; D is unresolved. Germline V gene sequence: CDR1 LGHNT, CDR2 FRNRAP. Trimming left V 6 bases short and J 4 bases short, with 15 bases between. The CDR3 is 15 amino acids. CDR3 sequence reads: CASGRREMTTGELFF. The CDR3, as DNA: TGTGCTAGTGGGCGCCGAGAGATGACCACCGGGGAGCTGTTTTTT.

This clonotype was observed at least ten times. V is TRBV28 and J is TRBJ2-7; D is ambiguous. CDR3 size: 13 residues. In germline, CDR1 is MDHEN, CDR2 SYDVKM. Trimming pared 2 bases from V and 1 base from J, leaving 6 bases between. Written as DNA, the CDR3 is TGTGCCAGCAGTTTACTCCTTTCCTACGAGCAGTACTTC. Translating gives CASSLLLSYEQYF.

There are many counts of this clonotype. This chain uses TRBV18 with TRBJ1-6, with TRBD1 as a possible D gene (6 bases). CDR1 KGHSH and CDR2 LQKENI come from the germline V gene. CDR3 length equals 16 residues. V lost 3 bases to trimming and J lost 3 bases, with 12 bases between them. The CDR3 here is CASSPGAYLYNSPLHF. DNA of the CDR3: TGTGCCAGCTCACCGGGGGCCTACCTCTATAATTCACCCCTCCACTTT.

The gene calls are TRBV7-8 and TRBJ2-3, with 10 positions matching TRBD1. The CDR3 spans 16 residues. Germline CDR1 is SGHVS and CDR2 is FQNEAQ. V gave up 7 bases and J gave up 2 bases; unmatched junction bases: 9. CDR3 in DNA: TGTGCCAGCACCCGGGGCGGGACAGGGGTCACAGATACGCAGTATTTT. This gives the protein CASTRGGTGVTDTQYF.

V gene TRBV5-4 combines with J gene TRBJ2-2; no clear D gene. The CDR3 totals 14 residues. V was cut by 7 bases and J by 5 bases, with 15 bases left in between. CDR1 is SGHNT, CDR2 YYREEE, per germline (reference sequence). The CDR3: CASSPSATTGELFF. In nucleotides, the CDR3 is TGTGCCAGCTCCCCCTCCGCGACGACCGGGGAGCTGTTTTTT.